This T cell receptor beta chain was recovered during a study of T cells in Graves' hyperthyroidism and ophthalmopathy. This clonotype has a handful of counts. An end of the junction differs from the germline gene, which may be a read error. The CDR3 sequence is 18 residues long. Germline CDR1 and CDR2: SEHNR and FQNEAQ (reference sequence). Authors of the study amplified TCR beta CDR3 regions from RNA transcripts. The TCR CDR3 was amplified in a first-round RT-PCR using the HTBI primer set. TCRdb reanalysed the multiplex PCR reads using MiXCR and keeps one entry per CDR3 protein. The repertoire consists of fewer than 700,000 distinct CDR3 sequences, with around 16% occurring once and the leading ten covering 3% to 4.5%. The study defined stable Graves' hyperthyroidism as no ophthalmopathy progression within 18 months.

The gene calls are TRBV7-9 and TRBJ2-7; D might be TRBD1 (11 bases). Sequencing was done on a sample of blood. The clonotype originates from a woman in her twenties or thirties with Graves' hyperthyroidism. CDR3: CASSGTGGSGLAVYGQYF. CDR3 nucleotide sequence: TGTGCCAGCAGCGGGACAGGGGGTAGCGGACTAGCGGTCTACGGGCAGTACTTC.